This TCR beta chain was obtained from a study of T cell repertoires in cytomegalovirus infection. CDR1 and CDR2 from the germline V gene are MDHEN and SYDVKM. The J segment lost 7 bases and the V segment lost 5 bases, leaving 15 bases of the junction unmatched. The CDR3 totals 17 residues. This clonotype occurred many times. Its antigen is as yet unknown. TCRdb redid the calling of the reads with MiXCR, one entry per CDR3 protein. The sample lists under 450,000 distinct CDR3 sequences, approximately 30% occurring once. The rearrangement uses TRBV28 and TRBJ2-1, with 9 bases aligning to TRBD2. This receptor was obtained from a human donor in good health (CMV status not recorded). Some clones in this sample may be carry-over from other donors' samples. Sequenced here: cultured PBMCs, sampled from culture after CMV antigen stimulation. The CDR3 protein is CASSTPGGLAGLNEQFF. CDR3 DNA sequence: TGTGCCAGCAGTACCCCGGGAGGGCTAGCGGGGTTGAATGAGCAGTTCTTC. Filled out from reference TRBV28 and TRBJ2-1, the complete variable domain reads DVKVTQSSRYLVKRTGEKVFLECVQDMDHENMFWYRQDPGLGLRLIYFSYDVKMKEKGDIPEGYSVSREKKERFSLILESASTNQTSMYLCASSTPGGLAGLNEQFFGPGTRLTVL.